This is a list of T cell receptor beta chains from one sample in a study of blood T cell repertoires in COVID-19. Profiled with immunoSEQ multiplex PCR; TCRdb holds only in-frame clones, not every one. The sample yields roughly 25,000 clones, 90% seen once. Source material: peripheral blood. These receptors were collected from a human donor in a cohort sampled during active COVID-19. Each CDR3 is given without its conserved first and last residue.

J gene: TRBJ1-5
V gene: TRBV15
CDR3 protein: ATSRKIQGVGQPQH

J gene: TRBJ2-1
V gene: TRBV4-2
CDR3 protein: ASSQDGGNEQF

J gene: TRBJ2-5
V gene: TRBV5-1
CDR3 protein: ASSTKGAEETQY

J gene: TRBJ1-2
V gene: TRBV28
CDR3 protein: ASSPPRWNYGYT

J gene: TRBJ1-4
V gene: TRBV14
CDR3 protein: ASSFDRGARKLF

J gene: TRBJ1-5
V gene: TRBV4-2
CDR3 protein: ASSQVIGTVNQPQH

J gene: TRBJ1-2
V gene: TRBV7-2
CDR3 protein: ASSLDREDYGYT

J gene: TRBJ2-3
V gene: TRBV7-2
CDR3 protein: ASRLTDTQY

J gene: TRBJ1-1
V gene: TRBV6-6
CDR3 protein: ASSYSQGMNTEAF

J gene: TRBJ1-5
V gene: TRBV10-3
CDR3 protein: AISTEDQPQH

J gene: TRBJ2-2
V gene: TRBV5-1
CDR3 protein: ASSGTGALTGELF

J gene: TRBJ2-1
V gene: TRBV7-8
CDR3 protein: ASSLARDRLNNEQF

J gene: TRBJ2-1
V gene: TRBV27
CDR3 protein: ASSPRAALSTF

J gene: TRBJ2-7
V gene: TRBV9
CDR3 protein: ASSVNSGGATYEQY